This entry lists 14 T cell receptor beta chains sequenced from one sample in a study of identical twins. Each CDR3 protein is one row after TCRdb ran MiXCR on the 5' RACE reads. The sample contains around 1.7 million distinct CDR3 sequences, around a third of which appear only once. Sequencing used cord blood. The receptors stem from a newborn girl in good health.

This clonotype was found a few times. The V call is TRBV7-2, the J call TRBJ2-7; the D gene is possibly TRBD2 (6 bases). The J call may be mistaken, given a closer DNA end match to TRBJ2-5. From germline, CDR1 is SGHTA and CDR2 FQGNSA. The CDR3 covers 14 residues. In DNA, the CDR3 is TGTGCCAGCAGCTTATCTGGGCTAGCGGAGACCCAGTACTTC. Its protein is CASSLSGLAETQYF.

The genes are TRBV28 and TRBJ2-3; 11 bases map to TRBD2. After removal of 5 bases from V and 6 bases from J, the junction contained 7 bases not matched to a gene. CDR1 is MDHEN and CDR2 is SYDVKM in the germline V gene. The CDR3 covers 15 residues. The CDR3 loop reads CASSDPGLAVDTQYF. In nucleotides, the CDR3 is TGTGCCAGCAGTGATCCGGGACTAGCGGTTGATACGCAGTATTTT.

The chain joins TRBV28 to TRBJ2-1; D is undetermined. The CDR3 consists of 13 residues. V was shortened by 0 bases and J by 9 bases, with 9 bases between the two germline ends. Germline V lookup: CDR1 MDHEN, CDR2 SYDVKM. The DNA for the CDR3 is TGTGCCAGCAGTTTATGGGCCTCTAGTGAGCAGTTCTTC. The encoded protein is CASSLWASSEQFF.

This clonotype was found a few times. V usage is TRBV3-1 and J usage is TRBJ1-2; a possible D gene is TRBD1 (5 bases). The CDR3 spans 16 residues. V was clipped by 0 bases and J by 5 bases, with 16 bases between them. Germline V gene sequence: CDR1 LGHDT, CDR2 YNNKEL (reference sequence). CDR3 region: CASSQDRQGRLYGYTF. CDR3 in DNA: TGTGCCAGCAGCCAAGACCGGCAGGGACGCCTGTATGGCTACACCTTC.

The sample holds a few counts of this clonotype. The V gene is TRBV5-1, the J gene TRBJ2-1; 9 bases are a match to TRBD2. Germline CDR1 is SGHRS and CDR2 is YFSETQ. CDR3 size: 15 residues. After removal of 4 bases from V and 9 bases from J, the junction contained 11 bases not matched to a gene. CDR3 DNA sequence: TGCGCCAGCAGCCCGACTAGCGGTCCCAAAATTGAGCAGTTCTTC. Residues: CASSPTSGPKIEQFF.

This sequence joins TRBV7-2 and TRBJ2-1; 10 bases line up with TRBD2. CDR3 length equals 16 residues. The V gene end was trimmed by 4 bases and the J gene end by 3 bases; junction bases not matched to a gene: 6. CDR1 and CDR2 (germline): SGHTA, FQGNSA. The CDR3 DNA sequence: TGTGCCAGCAGCTCACATAGCGGGAGGTTCTACAATGAGCAGTTCTTC. It yields the protein CASSSHSGRFYNEQFF.

The genes are TRBV5-1 and TRBJ2-1; TRBD1 aligns across 9 bases. V shed 3 bases, J shed 0 bases, and the junction held 22 bases outside the gene matches. The CDR3 spans 22 residues. Germline V gene data show CDR1 as SGHRS and CDR2 as YFSETQ. The CDR3 sequence: CASSSAQGGGTGSLLSYNEQFF. The DNA for the CDR3 is TGCGCCAGCAGCTCGGCCCAAGGTGGCGGGACAGGGAGTTTGCTCTCCTACAATGAGCAGTTCTTC.

The rearrangement joins TRBV20-1 to TRBJ2-3; the match to TRBD2 covers 8 bases. CDR1 is DFQATT and CDR2 is SNEGSKA in the germline V gene (reference sequence). This CDR3 comprises 15 residues. The V segment lost 2 bases and the J segment 1 base; nucleotides outside the gene matches: 5. Here the CDR3 reads CSARSGGPGTDTQYF. CDR3 DNA: TGCAGTGCTAGATCGGGGGGGCCGGGCACAGATACGCAGTATTTT.

The chain has TRBV20-1 and TRBJ2-7; tentatively, D is TRBD2 (6 bases). V lost 5 bases and J 4 bases, leaving 18 bases between the germline ends. The CDR3 is 14 amino acids. The germline V gene has CDR1 DFQATT and CDR2 SNEGSKA (reference sequence). This CDR3 is CSAGSAGGIYEQYF. The CDR3 DNA is TGCAGTGCTGGAAGTGCCGGAGGGATATACGAGCAGTACTTC.

The chain combines TRBV20-1 with TRBJ2-4, with TRBD2 identical over 10 bases. Judging by the DNA end, TRBJ2-7 fits better; the J call may be wrong. CDR3 length: 16 residues. CDR1 is DFQATT and CDR2 is SNEGSKA in the germline V gene (reference sequence). This CDR3 is CSAPQSGGASTYEQYF. The CDR3 DNA reads as TGCAGTGCTCCACAAAGCGGGGGGGCAAGTACCTACGAGCAGTACTTC.

The chain combines TRBV20-1 with TRBJ1-5, with D uncertain. The CDR3 loop spans 14 amino acids. Germline-derived CDR1 and CDR2 are DFQATT and SNEGSKA (reference sequence). Trimming pared 6 bases from V and 2 bases from J, leaving 14 bases between. The CDR3 loop is CSAREARGNQPQHF. As DNA, the CDR3 is TGCAGTGCGAGGGAAGCGAGGGGCAATCAGCCCCAGCATTTT.

The V call is TRBV2, the J call TRBJ1-2; possibly TRBD1 for D (5 bases). Germline V CDR1 and CDR2: SNHLY, FYNNEI. CDR3 length equals 15 residues. The germline V and J ends were trimmed by 7 bases and 2 bases, with 17 bases remaining between them. For the CDR3, the DNA is TGTGCCAGCATTCCACTTAGAGCAGGGAACTATGGCTACACCTTC. Translated: CASIPLRAGNYGYTF.

In its sample, this clonotype was seen a few times. This chain links TRBV29-1 with TRBJ1-4; a possible D gene is TRBD1 (5 bases). This CDR3 comprises 14 residues. Per germline, CDR1 SQVTM and CDR2 ANQGSEA. The V and J ends lost 6 bases and 2 bases respectively, with 13 bases between them. CDR3 sequence reads: CSVKAGKTNEKLFF. The CDR3 DNA sequence: TGCAGCGTCAAGGCAGGGAAGACTAATGAAAAACTGTTTTTT.

The V call is TRBV3-1, the J call TRBJ1-2; unclear D gene. V was trimmed by 4 bases and J by 0 bases, leaving 12 bases between them. CDR1 and CDR2 (germline): LGHDT, YNNKEL (reference sequence). CDR3 length: 15 residues. The CDR3 reads CASSPITGTNYGYTF. The CDR3 nucleotides read TGTGCCAGCAGCCCAATTACGGGCACTAACTATGGCTACACCTTC.